The 18 T cell receptor beta chains below were found in one sample sequenced in a study of T cell repertoires in cytomegalovirus infection. TCRdb independently ran MiXCR on the reads; one entry per CDR3 protein. This sample yields about 360,000 distinct CDR3 sequences, of which over 15% are seen a single time; around 8.6% belongs to the top ten. The sequenced sample was PBMCs. Every receptor here comes from a human donor in good health (CMV status not recorded). Some clones in this sample may be carry-over from other donors' samples.

In its sample, this clonotype was seen many times. The V and J genes are TRBV7-8 and TRBJ1-2, with a tentative D call TRBD1 (5 bases). The V gene lost 5 bases and the J gene lost 2 bases, with 15 bases spanning the gap. This CDR3 has 15 amino acids. Per germline, CDR1 SGHVS and CDR2 FQNEAQ. CDR3 coding DNA: TGTGCCAGCAGCCCGACCCCGGGGCGGAACTATGGCTACACCTTC. Translated: CASSPTPGRNYGYTF. The variable domain in full, completed from reference TRBV7-8 and TRBJ1-2, reads GAGVSQSPRYKVAKRGQDVALRCDPISGHVSLFWYQQALGQGPEFLTYFQNEAQLDKSGLPSDRFFAERPEGSVSTLKIQRTQQEDSAVYLCASSPTPGRNYGYTFGSGTRLTVV.

This clonotype was observed at least ten times. This chain uses TRBV6-1 with TRBJ1-1; no reliable D call. Germline CDR1 is MNHNS and CDR2 is SASEGT. The length of the CDR3 is 12 residues. Trimming cost V 8 bases and J 3 bases, with 10 bases left between them. CDR3 sequence reads: CASYFRHTEAFF. The CDR3 nucleotides read TGTGCCAGCTATTTCCGGCACACTGAAGCTTTCTTT.

This clonotype was found many times. The rearrangement links TRBV27 to TRBJ2-1; D gene uncertain. The germline gives CDR1 MNHEY, CDR2 SMNVEV (reference sequence). This CDR3 comprises 12 residues. V lost 6 bases to trimming and J lost 4 bases, with 7 bases between them. The CDR3 sequence: CASSTRYNEQFF. The CDR3 region has the DNA TGTGCCAGCAGCACCAGGTACAATGAGCAGTTCTTC.

This rearrangement joins TRBV6-6 to TRBJ2-3, with TRBD2 matching 9 bases. This CDR3 has 16 residues. Losses at the gene ends were 6 bases for V and 1 base for J; bases not matched to a gene: 8. The germline V gene encodes CDR1 MNHNY and CDR2 SVGAGI (reference sequence). CDR3 sequence: CASRSGGSIRTDTQYF. The CDR3 bases are TGTGCCAGCAGGAGCGGGGGGTCCATCCGCACAGATACGCAGTATTTT.

This clonotype has only a few counts. The chain employs TRBV19 and TRBJ1-5; 10 bases are a match to TRBD1. The germline V gene has CDR1 LNHDA and CDR2 SQIVND (reference sequence). The CDR3 runs to 16 residues. J lost 3 bases, V lost 9 bases, and 11 bases had no gene match. CDR3 amino acids: CASTPGQGYHNQPQHF. The CDR3 bases are TGTGCCAGCACACCGGGACAGGGGTATCACAATCAGCCCCAGCATTTT.

In this sample, this clonotype turned up many times. The chain recombines TRBV7-8 with TRBJ2-1; the match to TRBD2 covers 11 bases. This CDR3 has 15 residues. The ends lost 7 bases at V and 1 base at J; junction bases unmatched: 3. Germline values: CDR1 SGHVS, CDR2 FQNEAQ. The CDR3 sequence is CASNVAGGSYNEQFF. The CDR3 coding sequence is TGTGCCAGCAACGTAGCGGGGGGGTCCTACAATGAGCAGTTCTTC.

J is TRBJ1-3 and V is TRBV7-9; D is unresolved. CDR3 length: 14 amino acids. Germline lookup yields CDR1 SEHNR and CDR2 FQNEAQ (reference sequence). V was clipped by 10 bases and J by 0 bases, with 13 bases between them. CDR3 nucleotide sequence: TGTGCCACCGGGCGGGCCAACTCTGGAAACACCATATATTTT. This translates into CATGRANSGNTIYF. The full variable domain, with the rest looked up from reference TRBV7-9 and TRBJ1-3, is DTGVSQNPRHKITKRGQNVTFRCDPISEHNRLYWYRQTLGQGPEFLTYFQNEAQLEKSRLLSDRFSAERPKGSFSTLEIQRTEQGDSAMYLCATGRANSGNTIYFGEGSWLTVV.

A few counts support this clonotype. The chain couples TRBV27 to TRBJ2-7; perhaps TRBD2 as D (5 bases). Per the germline V gene, CDR1 is MNHEY and CDR2 is SMNVEV (reference sequence). Deletions cut 0 bases from V and 1 base from J, with 13 bases between. CDR3 size: 16 residues. The DNA for the CDR3 is TGTGCCAGCAGTTTATCGTCGCCTAGCTCGTCCTACGAGCAGTACTTC. As protein: CASSLSSPSSSYEQYF.

This clonotype was detected many times. This sequence joins TRBV28 and TRBJ1-2; tentative D call: TRBD1 (5 bases). The germline V gene encodes CDR1 MDHEN and CDR2 SYDVKM. The CDR3 sequence is 15 residues long. Trimming cost V 6 bases and J 2 bases, with 16 bases left between them. The CDR3 DNA is TGTGCCAGCAGCCGAGGGACGGCAGAAAACTATGGCTACACCTTC. This sequence encodes CASSRGTAENYGYTF.

The V gene is TRBV20-1, the J gene TRBJ2-5; D not certain. CDR1 and CDR2 (germline): DFQATT, SNEGSKA (reference sequence). This CDR3 has 13 amino acids. V lost 4 bases to trimming and J lost 1 base, with 10 bases between them. The CDR3 DNA reads as TGCAGTGCTACCCAGATATTCCAAGAGACCCAGTACTTC. This encodes CSATQIFQETQYF.

This clonotype was seen only a few times. The chain recombines TRBV20-1 with TRBJ1-5; D unresolved. Germline V gives CDR1 DFQATT, CDR2 SNEGSKA (reference sequence). This CDR3 has 14 residues. V lost 0 bases, J lost 1 base, and 7 bases lay in between. The CDR3 region is CSAREAGSNQPQHF. The CDR3 region has the DNA TGCAGTGCTAGAGAGGCGGGGAGCAATCAGCCCCAGCATTTT.

This clonotype showed up many times. This rearrangement joins TRBV11-2 to TRBJ1-5; 7 nucleotides line up with TRBD1. Unmatched junction bases numbered 2, after V lost 1 base and J lost 8 bases. CDR1 is SGHAT, CDR2 FQNNGV, per germline. The CDR3 has 13 residues. The CDR3 spells CASSLGQGEPQHF. For the CDR3, the DNA is TGTGCCAGCAGCTTAGGGCAGGGGGAGCCCCAGCATTTT.

A remark on this clonotype: A read error may explain this, as a much larger clone is one base away. The rearrangement joins TRBV7-8 to TRBJ2-3; D is undetermined. Germline V gene data show CDR1 as SGHVS and CDR2 as FQNEAQ. This CDR3 is 15 amino acids long. In nucleotides, the CDR3 is TGTGCCAGCAGCTTAGGGGCAGAGAGCACAGATACGCTGTATTTT. Protein: CASSLGAESTDTLYF.

This clonotype was counted at least ten times. The chain is built from TRBV7-8 and TRBJ2-5; 9 bases align to TRBD1. The CDR3 sequence is 16 residues long. V gave up 1 base and J gave up 3 bases; unmatched junction bases: 6. CDR1 and CDR2 from the germline V gene are SGHVS and FQNEAQ. The CDR3 bases are TGTGCCAGCAGCTTAGATACAGGGGGCGGGGAAGAGACCCAGTACTTC. Protein sequence: CASSLDTGGGEETQYF.

The chain's CDR3 is CASSQALAGTGELFF. CDR3 DNA sequence: TGCGCCAGCAGCCAAGCTCTAGCAGGGACCGGGGAGCTGTTTTTT. The chain carries TRBV4-3 and TRBJ2-2; either TRBD1 or TRBD2 may fit D (5 bases each). The CDR3 sequence is 15 residues long. Trimming shortened V by 1 base and J by 5 bases, and 11 bases separated the two germline ends. Germline loops: CDR1 LGHNA, CDR2 YSLEER.

The J gene is TRBJ1-3, the V gene TRBV11-2; unclear D gene. V lost 1 base and J 8 bases, leaving 12 bases between the germline ends. The germline V gene has CDR1 SGHAT and CDR2 FQNNGV. CDR3 length: 14 amino acids. The CDR3 reads CASSLVSPRDTIYF. CDR3 coding DNA: TGTGCCAGCAGCTTAGTCAGTCCTCGGGACACCATATATTTT. Based on the CDR3 plus reference TRBV11-2 and TRBJ1-3, the full variable domain is EAGVAQSPRYKIIEKRQSVAFWCNPISGHATLYWYQQILGQGPKLLIQFQNNGVVDDSQLPKDRFSAERLKGVDSTLKIQPAKLEDSAVYLCASSLVSPRDTIYFGEGSWLTVV.

The chain links TRBV20-1 to TRBJ2-1; TRBD1 matches at 7 bases. J was trimmed by 0 bases and V by 6 bases; bases with no gene match: 2. Per germline, CDR1 DFQATT and CDR2 SNEGSKA (reference sequence). The CDR3 consists of 13 residues. The CDR3 loop reads CSARQGSYNEQFF. The CDR3 nucleotides are TGCAGTGCCCGACAGGGCTCCTACAATGAGCAGTTCTTC.

The gene calls are TRBV20-1 and TRBJ2-2; the match to TRBD2 covers 8 bases. The length of the CDR3 is 14 residues. Germline CDR1 reads DFQATT; CDR2 reads SNEGSKA (reference sequence). V shed 6 bases and J 5 bases; nucleotides not matched to a gene: 8. The CDR3 spells CSAHRRGETGELFF. Here the CDR3 DNA reads TGCAGTGCCCACAGGCGGGGGGAAACCGGGGAGCTGTTTTTT.